The T cell receptor beta chain under discussion was sequenced for a study of blood T cell repertoires in COVID-19. Overall study: The United States, Italy and Spain supplied acute and convalescent COVID-19 samples. Nucleic acid was either cDNA or gDNA, and it came from T cells, B-cell-depleted T cells, or PBMCs.

The V gene's germline CDR1 is GTSNPN and CDR2 SVGIG (reference sequence). The CDR3 sequence is 13 residues long. The germline V and J ends were trimmed by 5 bases and 2 bases, with 11 bases remaining between them. As originally analysed: Nucleated cell number was recorded as an estimate derived from reference gene primer amplification. Data came from immunoSEQ multiplex PCR; TCRdb stores just in-frame clones and leaves some out. D and trimming come from the DNA, and the V and J calls and clone size come from that table. The table shows about 130,000 clones, with over 60% occurring only once. The TCR sequence derives from a man aged 35-49 years with active or convalescent COVID-19. Sample: peripheral blood. The genes are TRBV30 and TRBJ2-3; D ambiguous. For the CDR3, the DNA is TGTGCCTGGTCGGTAGTTACCACAGATACGCAGTATTTT. It encodes CAWSVVTTDTQYF.